What follows describes a single T cell receptor beta chain. Its antigen is unidentified. This sample was included in a study of OX40 agonist ivuxolimab in advanced cancers. Study-wide context: Partial responses occurred in three patients (one hepatocellular carcinoma, two cutaneous melanoma).

The study's findings and limits: At 0.1 to 3.0 mg/kg and by week 6, CD4+ and CD8+ T cells in the blood had expanded clonally.

With 10 bases removed from V and 0 bases from J, the gap between germline ends came to 13 bases. Germline V gene lookup returns CDR1 MNHNS and CDR2 SASEGT. The CDR3 totals 14 residues. Assay: immunoSEQ multiplex PCR; the TCRdb copy retains only in-frame clones and omits some. This sample carries 40,000 or so clones, around 89% of them seen once, and the ten largest clones take roughly 0.53%. The starting material was CD4+ or CD8+ T cells sorted from blood, obtained in a trial of the OX40 agonist ivuxolimab. The chain has TRBV6-1 and TRBJ1-3; a weak D match, TRBD1 (5 bases). The TCR sequence derives from an adult with an advanced solid tumor such as melanoma, head and neck, liver or kidney cancer. As DNA, the CDR3 is TGTGCCACTCAAAAGGGGACCTCTGGAAACACCATATATTTT. This codes for CATQKGTSGNTIYF.